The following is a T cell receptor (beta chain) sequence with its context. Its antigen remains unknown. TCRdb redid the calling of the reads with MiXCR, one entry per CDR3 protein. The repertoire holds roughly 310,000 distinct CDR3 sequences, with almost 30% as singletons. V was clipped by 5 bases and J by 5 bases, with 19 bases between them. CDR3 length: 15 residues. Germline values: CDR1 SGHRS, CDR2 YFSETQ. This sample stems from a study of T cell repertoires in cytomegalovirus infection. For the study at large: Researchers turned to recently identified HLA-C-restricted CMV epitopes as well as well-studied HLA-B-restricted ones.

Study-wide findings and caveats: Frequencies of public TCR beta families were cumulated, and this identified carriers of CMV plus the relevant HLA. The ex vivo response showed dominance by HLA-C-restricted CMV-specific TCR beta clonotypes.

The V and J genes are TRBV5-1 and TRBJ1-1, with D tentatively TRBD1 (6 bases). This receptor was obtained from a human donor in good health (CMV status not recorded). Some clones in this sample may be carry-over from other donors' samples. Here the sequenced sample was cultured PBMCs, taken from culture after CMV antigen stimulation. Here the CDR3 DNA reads TGCGCCAGCAGGACCCGGGGGGGCCAAGAAACTGAAGCTTTCTTT. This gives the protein CASRTRGGQETEAFF. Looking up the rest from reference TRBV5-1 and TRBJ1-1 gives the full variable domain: KAGVTQTPRYLIKTRGQQVTLSCSPISGHRSVSWYQQTPGQGLQFLFEYFSETQRNKGNFPGRFSGRQFSNSRSEMNVSTLELGDSALYLCASRTRGGQETEAFFGQGTRLTVV.